These 8 T cell receptor beta chains were all obtained from the same sample, sequenced in a study of identical twins listed by TCRdb under 2016. The library was obtained by 5' RACE. Sequencing was carried out with an Illumina HiSeq 2000. Using fastp at Q25 and MiXCR, TCRdb reprocessed the public reads and kept productive beta chains. Here each entry gathers all rows of one CDR3 protein and keeps the most common genes and DNA. This sample has about 470,000 distinct CDR3 sequences in its table, and approximately 25% of those were observed once. The ten largest make up about 2.9% of the sample. The same sample was also studied in work on T cells expressing NK-cell markers.

Sequencing was done on a sample of CD4+ T cells sorted from blood. These receptors were taken from a woman aged 18-29 years in good health.

This clonotype was picked up a small number of times. V usage is TRBV7-9 and J usage is TRBJ2-1, with TRBD2 matching over 9 bases. V gave up 1 base and J gave up 8 bases; unmatched junction bases: 12. The germline V gene encodes CDR1 SEHNR and CDR2 FQNEAQ (reference sequence). The CDR3 runs 17 residues. CDR3 residues: CASSLGPSREGRHEQFF. CDR3 in DNA: TGTGCCAGCAGCTTAGGCCCCTCGCGGGAGGGCCGACATGAGCAGTTCTTC.

The chain is built from TRBV7-2 and TRBJ2-1; D is uncertain. The germline CDR1 and CDR2 sequences are SGHTA and FQGNSA. V dropped 4 bases and J dropped 8 bases, with 12 bases sitting between them. The CDR3 covers 13 residues. The chain's CDR3 is CASSYKFGYEQFF. In nucleotides, the CDR3 is TGTGCCAGCAGCTATAAGTTTGGGTATGAGCAGTTCTTC.

This clonotype was detected many times. The J gene is TRBJ2-7, the V gene TRBV18; D may be TRBD2 (6 bases). With 0 bases removed from V and 4 bases from J, the gap between germline ends came to 7 bases. Germline V gives CDR1 KGHSH, CDR2 LQKENI. The CDR3 length is 13 residues. CDR3 sequence (DNA): TGTGCCAGCTCACCACCGGGGGGTTACGAGCAGTACTTC. It translates to CASSPPGGYEQYF.

This clonotype was counted only a few times. This rearrangement joins TRBV5-8 to TRBJ1-1; TRBD1 matches 9 bases. With 5 bases clipped from V and 4 bases from J, the junction kept 9 bases outside the gene matches. In germline, CDR1 is SGHTS, CDR2 YDEGEE. This CDR3 region has 15 residues. The CDR3 DNA follows: TGTGCCAGCAGATCACAGGGGGCGCAGGGCACTGAAGCTTTCTTT. Its protein product is CASRSQGAQGTEAFF.

Regarding this clonotype: A junction end diverges from the germline sequence, so it may reflect a read error. The chain combines TRBV6-2 or TRBV6-3 with TRBJ2-1; D remains ambiguous. CDR1 and CDR2 from the germline V gene are MNHEY and SVGEGT. The CDR3 sequence is 13 residues long. This chain's CDR3 is CASRYDNNYEQFF. The CDR3 DNA reads TGTGCCAGCCGTTACGACAACAATTATGAGCAGTTCTTC.

This chain links TRBV7-9 with TRBJ1-1; no clear D. The CDR3 has 15 amino acids. The V and J ends lost 7 bases and 5 bases respectively, with 20 bases between them. Germline V gene sequence: CDR1 SEHNR, CDR2 FQNEAQ (reference sequence). The DNA of the CDR3 is TGTGCCAGCACCCTATCCCTGGGAATTGGGACTGAAGCTTTCTTT. This codes for CASTLSLGIGTEAFF.

This clonotype appeared a few times. The chain has TRBV6-1 and TRBJ2-1; tentatively, D is TRBD2 (5 bases). CDR1 and CDR2 from the germline V gene are MNHNS and SASEGT. CDR3 length: 16 amino acids. Trimming left V 7 bases short and J 0 bases short, with 16 bases between. The CDR3 DNA reads as TGTGCCAGCACCTCCGGGCGGGTAAGCTCCTACAATGAGCAGTTCTTC. Translating it yields CASTSGRVSSYNEQFF.

This rearrangement joins TRBV20-1 to TRBJ2-7, with 9 nucleotides matching TRBD2. Trimming removed 6 bases from V and 7 bases from J; junction bases left unmatched: 7. Germline V CDR1 and CDR2: DFQATT, SNEGSKA (reference sequence). This CDR3 contains 12 residues. The CDR3, as DNA: TGCAGTGCCACCGGGACTAGCCGGGAGCAGTACTTC. This translates into CSATGTSREQYF.